What follows are 5 T cell receptor beta chains derived from one specimen sequenced in a study of sequential checkpoint blockade in melanoma. The assay was immunoSEQ multiplex PCR, and TCRdb's table has in-frame clones only and misses some. This table has around 30,000 clones, under 90% appearing once. Regarding treatment: randomized to nivolumab then ipilimumab (arm A) or the reverse (arm B). This sample comprised CD8+ T cells sorted from blood (inferred from file names), obtained from a patient given nivolumab and ipilimumab in sequence. These TCRs come from a human donor with melanoma.

The genes are TRBV27 and TRBJ1-2; 8 nucleotides match TRBD1. This CDR3 region has 19 residues. CDR1 is MNHEY, CDR2 SMNVEV, per germline (reference sequence). With 3 bases clipped from V and 8 bases from J, the junction kept 23 bases outside the gene matches. In nucleotides, the CDR3 is TGTGCCAGCAGTTTGTCTTCAGGGGGCGTTTTAGACGGGCTGGGCGGCTACACCTTC. It translates to CASSLSSGGVLDGLGGYTF.

The chain couples TRBV9 to TRBJ2-3; 7 bases fit TRBD2. Losses at the gene ends were 4 bases for V and 5 bases for J; bases not matched to a gene: 13. CDR1 and CDR2 from the germline V gene are SGDLS and YYNGEE. The CDR3 loop spans 16 amino acids. The DNA for the CDR3 is TGTGCCAGCAGCCCACGCGGGACGGGGAGGGGAGATACGCAGTATTTT. Translated: CASSPRGTGRGDTQYF.

V and J are TRBV4-3 and TRBJ2-1; 9 bases align to TRBD1. CDR3 length equals 21 residues. Trimming removed 0 bases from V and 5 bases from J; junction bases left unmatched: 20. Per the germline V gene, CDR1 is LGHNA and CDR2 is YSLEER. CDR3 in amino acids: CASSQEHHGTGLVAANNEQFF. The CDR3 region has the DNA TGCGCCAGCAGCCAAGAACACCACGGGACAGGGTTGGTAGCGGCAAACAATGAGCAGTTCTTC.

V usage is TRBV19 and J usage is TRBJ1-6; D unresolved. V was shortened by 7 bases and J by 4 bases, with 8 bases between the two germline ends. In germline, CDR1 is LNHDA, CDR2 SQIVND (reference sequence). The CDR3 is 13 amino acids. DNA for the CDR3: TGTGCCAGTACCGGGGAATATAATTCACCCCTCCACTTT. Its translation is CASTGEYNSPLHF.

The rearrangement uses TRBV5-8 and TRBJ1-5; D may be TRBD1 (6 bases). Trimming took 3 bases from V and 2 from J, leaving 18 bases between them. CDR3 size: 17 residues. CDR1 SGHTS and CDR2 YDEGEE come from the germline V gene. CDR3 sequence: CASSSNYRDTGNQPQHF. The CDR3, as DNA: TGTGCCAGCAGCTCGAATTACAGGGATACGGGCAATCAGCCCCAGCATTTT.